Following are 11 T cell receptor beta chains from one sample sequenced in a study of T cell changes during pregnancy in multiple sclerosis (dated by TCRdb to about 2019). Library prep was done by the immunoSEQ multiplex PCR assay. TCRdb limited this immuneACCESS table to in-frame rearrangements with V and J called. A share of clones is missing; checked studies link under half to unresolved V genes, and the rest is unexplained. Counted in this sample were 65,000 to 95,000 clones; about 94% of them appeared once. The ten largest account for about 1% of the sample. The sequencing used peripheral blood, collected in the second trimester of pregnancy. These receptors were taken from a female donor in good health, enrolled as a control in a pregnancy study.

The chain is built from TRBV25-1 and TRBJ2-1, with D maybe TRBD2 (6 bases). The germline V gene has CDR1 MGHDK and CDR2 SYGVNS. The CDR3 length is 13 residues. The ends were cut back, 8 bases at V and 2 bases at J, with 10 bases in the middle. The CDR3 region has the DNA TGTGCCAGCGGGGAGGCAGCCTACAATGAGCAGTTCTTC. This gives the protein CASGEAAYNEQFF.

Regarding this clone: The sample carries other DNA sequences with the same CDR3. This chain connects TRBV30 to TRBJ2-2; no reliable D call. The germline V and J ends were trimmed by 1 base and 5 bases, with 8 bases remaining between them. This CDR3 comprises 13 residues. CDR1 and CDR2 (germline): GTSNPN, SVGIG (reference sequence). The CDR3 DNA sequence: TGTGCCTGGAGTGGACGAGGTACCGGGGAGCTGTTTTTT. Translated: CAWSGRGTGELFF.

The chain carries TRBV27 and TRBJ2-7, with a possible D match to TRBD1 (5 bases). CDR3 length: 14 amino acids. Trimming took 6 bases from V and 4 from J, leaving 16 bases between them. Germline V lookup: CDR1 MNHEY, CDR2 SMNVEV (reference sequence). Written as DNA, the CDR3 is TGTGCCAGCAGACTTAATCGTGACAGTTACGAGCAGTACTTC. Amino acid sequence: CASRLNRDSYEQYF.

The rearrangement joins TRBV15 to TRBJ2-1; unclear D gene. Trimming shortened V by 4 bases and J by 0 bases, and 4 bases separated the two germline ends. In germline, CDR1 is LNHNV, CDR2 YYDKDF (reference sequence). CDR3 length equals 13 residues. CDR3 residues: CATSTVSYNEQFF. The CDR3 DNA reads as TGTGCCACCAGCACCGTCTCCTACAATGAGCAGTTCTTC.

CDR3 coding DNA: TGTGCCAGCAGCCCTGGGACAGGGGAGTACTACGAGCAGTACTTC. Its translation: CASSPGTGEYYEQYF. This chain joins TRBV5-4 and TRBJ2-7; 10 nucleotides align to TRBD1. CDR3 length: 15 residues. V shed 4 bases and J 3 bases; nucleotides not matched to a gene: 7. In germline, CDR1 is SGHNT, CDR2 YYREEE (reference sequence). Supplemented by reference TRBV5-4 and TRBJ2-7, the full variable domain reads ETGVTQSPTHLIKTRGQQVTLRCSSQSGHNTVSWYQQALGQGPQFIFQYYREEENGRGNFPPRFSGLQFPNYSSELNVNALELDDSALYLCASSPGTGEYYEQYFGPGTRLTVT.

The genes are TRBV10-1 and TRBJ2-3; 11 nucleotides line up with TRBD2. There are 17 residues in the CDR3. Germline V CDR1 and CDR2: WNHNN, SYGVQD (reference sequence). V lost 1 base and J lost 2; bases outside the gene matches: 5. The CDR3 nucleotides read TGCGCCAGCAGTGAGTATAGCGGGAGGGGGCACACAGATACGCAGTATTTT. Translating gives CASSEYSGRGHTDTQYF.

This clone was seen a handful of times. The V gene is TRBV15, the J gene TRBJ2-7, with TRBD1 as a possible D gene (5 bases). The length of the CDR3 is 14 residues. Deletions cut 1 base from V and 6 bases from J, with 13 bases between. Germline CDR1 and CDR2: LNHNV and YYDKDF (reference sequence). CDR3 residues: CATSRGALQGEQYF. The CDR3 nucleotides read TGTGCCACCAGCAGAGGGGCCCTGCAGGGCGAGCAGTACTTC.

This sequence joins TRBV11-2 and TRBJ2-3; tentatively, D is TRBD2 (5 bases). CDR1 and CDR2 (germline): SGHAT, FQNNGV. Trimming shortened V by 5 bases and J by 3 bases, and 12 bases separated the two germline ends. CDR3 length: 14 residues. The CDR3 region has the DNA TGTGCCAGCAGCCCCGAGGGCCTAACAGATACGCAGTATTTT. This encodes CASSPEGLTDTQYF.

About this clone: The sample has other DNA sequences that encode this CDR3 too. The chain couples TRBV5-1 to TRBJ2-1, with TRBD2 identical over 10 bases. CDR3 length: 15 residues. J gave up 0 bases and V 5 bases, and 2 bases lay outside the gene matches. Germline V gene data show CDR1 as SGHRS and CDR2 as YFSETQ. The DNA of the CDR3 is TGCGCCAGCAGTCCTAGCGGGAGCTCCTACAATGAGCAGTTCTTC. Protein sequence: CASSPSGSSYNEQFF.

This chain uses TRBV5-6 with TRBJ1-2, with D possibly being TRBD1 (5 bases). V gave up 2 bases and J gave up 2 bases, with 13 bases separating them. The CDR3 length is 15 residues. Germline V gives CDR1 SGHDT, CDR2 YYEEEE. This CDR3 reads CASSFDRKPNYGYTF. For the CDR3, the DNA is TGTGCCAGCAGCTTTGACAGAAAACCCAACTATGGCTACACCTTC. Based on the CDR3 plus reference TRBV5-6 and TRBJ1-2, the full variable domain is DAGVTQSPTHLIKTRGQQVTLRCSPKSGHDTVSWYQQALGQGPQFIFQYYEEEERQRGNFPDRFSGHQFPNYSSELNVNALLLGDSALYLCASSFDRKPNYGYTFGSGTRLTVV.

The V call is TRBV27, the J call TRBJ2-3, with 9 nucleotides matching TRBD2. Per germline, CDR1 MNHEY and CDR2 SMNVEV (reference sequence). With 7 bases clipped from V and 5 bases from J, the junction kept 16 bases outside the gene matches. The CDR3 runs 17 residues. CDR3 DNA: TGTGCCAGCAACAAGGCGGCACGGACTAGCGTTAGAGATACGCAGTATTTT. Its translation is CASNKAARTSVRDTQYF.